This TCR beta chain is drawn from a study of Ad26.COV2.S vaccination and SARS-CoV-2 variants. The length of the CDR3 is 13 residues. The V and J ends lost 4 bases and 8 bases respectively, with 11 bases between them. From germline, CDR1 is MGHRA and CDR2 YSYEKL. As to this clone: Its antigen is not known.

TCRdb's copy holds only in-frame clones and misses some; the assay was immunoSEQ multiplex PCR. This sample has about 140,000 clones, with roughly 88% found just once. Points from the study as a whole: From the TCR breadth and depth analyses, total T cell responses may have been underestimated.

Sample: peripheral blood, taken after recovery from COVID-19. This clonotype originated in a human donor who had recovered from COVID-19. The genes are TRBV4-1 and TRBJ1-4; D gene ambiguous. The DNA of the CDR3 is TGCGCCAGCAGCCCCCAAGAGTCGGAAAAACTGTTTTTT. It yields the protein CASSPQESEKLFF.